This T cell receptor (beta chain) was retrieved from a study of blood T cell repertoires in COVID-19. Study context: COVID-19 samples from acute and convalescent phases originated in the United States, Italy and Spain. Sources were T cells, B-cell-depleted T cells, or PBMCs; the material itself was cDNA or gDNA.

Original handling: Reference gene primer amplification gave nucleated cell count estimates. The repertoire was sequenced with immunoSEQ multiplex PCR; TCRdb's copy has only in-frame clones and lacks some. From that table come the V and J calls and clone size; the DNA was used to work out D and trimming. The table has roughly 150,000 clones, about 86% seen once; the top ten hold approximately 18%. This CDR3 spans 13 amino acids. V was shortened by 10 bases and J by 5 bases, with 15 bases between the two germline ends. Germline loops: CDR1 MDHEN, CDR2 SYDVKM. The rearrangement uses TRBV28 and TRBJ2-1; TRBD1 is a possible D gene (6 bases). The sample taken for sequencing was peripheral blood. This receptor was identified in an older woman who had recovered from COVID-19. The CDR3 sequence is CATGPGVNNEQFF. CDR3 sequence (DNA): TGTGCCACAGGCCCAGGGGTAAACAATGAGCAGTTCTTC.